This T cell receptor beta chain was observed in a study of blood T cell repertoires in COVID-19. Study in general: Both acute and convalescent COVID-19 samples were obtained from the United States, Italy and Spain. Sources were T cells, B-cell-depleted T cells, or PBMCs; the material itself was cDNA or gDNA.

CDR1 is GTSNPN and CDR2 is SVGIG in the germline V gene (reference sequence). The germline V and J ends were trimmed by 5 bases and 0 bases, with 11 bases remaining between them. The length of the CDR3 is 14 residues. Under the authors' procedure: Using reference gene primer amplification, nucleated cell counts were estimated. Repertoires were generated with immunoSEQ multiplex PCR, while TCRdb's copy carries only in-frame clones and drops some. Clone size and the V and J calls come from that table; the DNA yielded D and trimming. Here the sample spans approximately 46,000 clones, approximately 86% being singletons.

The sequence was collected from a man between 60 and 75 years old with active or convalescent COVID-19. Material: peripheral blood. The chain employs TRBV30 and TRBJ1-5; no reliable D call. CDR3 coding DNA: TGTGCCTGGGGTCAAAGCAATAGCAATCAGCCCCAGCATTTT. It codes for CAWGQSNSNQPQHF.